These T cell receptor beta chains were read from a single sample in a study of cytomegalovirus exposure and HLA in healthy donors. Some clones are missing from TCRdb's copy, which holds only in-frame ones; the method was immunoSEQ multiplex PCR. The sample has more than 85,000 clones, 63% seen once. The specimen was PBMCs. These receptors were obtained from a human donor in good health. The CDR3 runs from the conserved cysteine through the conserved F or W. Each record gives: D gene, J gene, V gene, clone size, CDR3 protein, CDR3 DNA. D genes are given only for firm matches. Clone size is shown for a subset of rows, as once, few, many or a class of expanded clone.

. TRBJ2-3 TRBV27 few CASSLQVTDTQYF TGTGCCAGCAGTTTACAGGTCACAGATACGCAGTATTTT
TRBD2 TRBJ2-5 TRBV19 . CASSIRTSGSLETQYF TGTGCCAGTAGTATCCGGACTAGCGGGAGTCTGGAGACCCAGTACTTC
TRBD1 TRBJ2-2 TRBV27 . CASRYRGLNTGELFF TGTGCCAGCAGATACAGGGGCCTGAACACCGGGGAGCTGTTTTTT
TRBD2 TRBJ2-7 TRBV4-2 . CASSQDGAGGYEQYF TGTGCCAGCAGCCAAGATGGAGCGGGAGGCTACGAGCAGTACTTC
TRBD1 TRBJ1-4 TRBV6-4 . CASSDSPGQSNEKLFF TGTGCCAGCAGTGATTCTCCGGGACAGAGTAATGAAAAACTGTTTTTT
TRBD2 TRBJ2-1 TRBV7-4 . CASSFHSGSSYNEQFF TGTGCCAGCAGCTTTCACAGCGGGAGCTCCTACAATGAGCAGTTCTTC
. TRBJ1-1 TRBV30 . CAWAPGNTEAFF TGTGCCTGGGCCCCGGGGAACACTGAAGCTTTCTTT
. TRBJ2-3 TRBV27 . CASSGRVGSTDTQYF TGTGCCAGCAGTGGCAGGGTAGGGAGCACAGATACGCAGTATTTT
. TRBJ2-7 TRBV4-1 . CASSPENSGKAYEQYF TGCGCCAGCAGCCCGGAAAATAGCGGAAAAGCCTACGAGCAGTACTTC
TRBD2 TRBJ2-7 TRBV9 . CASTPTSGSYEQYF TGTGCCAGCACCCCGACTAGCGGCTCCTACGAGCAGTACTTC
. TRBJ2-3 TRBV5-6 . CASSLGSIRADTQYF TGTGCCAGCAGCTTGGGTTCGATTCGCGCAGATACGCAGTATTTT
. TRBJ1-3 TRBV11-2 few CASSSDGSFSGNTIYF TGTGCCAGCAGCTCAGACGGGTCTTTCTCTGGAAACACCATATATTTT
. TRBJ1-6 TRBV11-2 . CASSVNNSPLHF TGTGCCAGCAGCGTAAATAATTCACCCCTCCACTTT
TRBD2 TRBJ2-1 TRBV6-5 once CASSYGGLAIYNEQFF TGTGCCAGCAGTTATGGGGGACTAGCGATCTACAATGAGCAGTTCTTC
TRBD1 TRBJ2-1 TRBV29-1 . CSVNPLAGGYEQFF TGCAGCGTTAATCCCCTTGCAGGGGGCTATGAGCAGTTCTTC
TRBD1 TRBJ1-1 TRBV27 once CASSSVRTGNTEAFF TGTGCCAGCAGTTCGGTTCGGACAGGGAACACTGAAGCTTTCTTT
TRBD1 TRBJ2-3 TRBV14 . CASSQFLTGDRFGDTQYF TGTGCCAGCAGCCAATTTCTGACAGGGGACCGCTTTGGGGATACGCAGTATTTT
. TRBJ2-7 TRBV2 . CASSEGEGGTYEQYF TGTGCCAGCAGTGAGGGGGAGGGGGGTACCTACGAGCAGTACTTC
. TRBJ2-1 TRBV19 . CASSIGLGAYNEQFF TGTGCCAGTAGTATCGGGTTAGGGGCGTACAATGAGCAGTTCTTC
TRBD1 TRBJ2-1 TRBV5-1 few CASSFGQRTGLTLSYNEQFF TGCGCCAGCAGCTTTGGCCAACGGACAGGGCTCACCTTATCATACAATGAGCAGTTCTTC
TRBD1 TRBJ1-1 TRBV28 few CASSLRTGGTEAFF TGTGCCAGCAGTTTAAGGACAGGGGGAACTGAAGCTTTCTTT
. TRBJ1-4 TRBV5-8 . CASSLGETAPNEKLFF TGTGCCAGCAGCTTGGGGGAGACGGCGCCTAATGAAAAACTGTTTTTT
. TRBJ2-7 TRBV30 . CAYTQGGYEQYF TGTGCCTACACACAGGGCGGCTACGAGCAGTACTTC